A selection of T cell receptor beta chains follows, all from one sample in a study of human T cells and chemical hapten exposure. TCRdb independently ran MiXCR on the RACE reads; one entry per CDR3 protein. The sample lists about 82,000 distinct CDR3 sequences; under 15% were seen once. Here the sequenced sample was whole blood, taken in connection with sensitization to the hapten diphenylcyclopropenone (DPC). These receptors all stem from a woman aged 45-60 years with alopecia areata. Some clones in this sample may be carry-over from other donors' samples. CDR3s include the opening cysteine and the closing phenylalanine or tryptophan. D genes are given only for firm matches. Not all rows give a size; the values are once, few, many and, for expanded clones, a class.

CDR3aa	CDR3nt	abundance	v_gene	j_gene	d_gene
CSVETGPAQPQHF	TGCAGCGTTGAGACAGGGCCCGCTCAGCCCCAGCATTTT	NA	TRBV29-1	TRBJ1-5	TRBD1
CASSIWSTDTQYF	TGTGCCAGTAGTATTTGGAGCACAGATACGCAGTATTTT	NA	TRBV19	TRBJ2-3	NA
CSVDGPPSRTEAFF	TGCAGCGTTGATGGACCCCCGAGCAGAACTGAAGCTTTCTTT	NA	TRBV29-1	TRBJ1-1	NA
CSAPGGAAQYF	TGCAGTGCACCTGGGGGAGCGGCCCAGTACTTC	many	TRBV20-1	TRBJ2-5	NA
CASSRQSPSPETDTQYF	TGTGCCAGCAGTCGCCAGTCCCCTAGCCCGGAGACAGATACGCAGTATTTT	NA	TRBV6-6	TRBJ2-3	NA
CASNERRTSGSDTQYF	TGCGCCAGCAATGAGCGTAGAACTAGCGGCTCAGATACGCAGTATTTT	NA	TRBV10-2	TRBJ2-3	TRBD2
CASSEISGAYNEQFF	TGTGCCAGCAGTGAAATTAGCGGAGCCTACAATGAGCAGTTCTTC	many	TRBV2	TRBJ2-1	NA
CASSFDQGAFNEQFF	TGCGCCAGCAGCTTCGATCAGGGGGCGTTTAATGAGCAGTTCTTC	few	TRBV5-1	TRBJ2-1	TRBD1
CASSKGQGNRAEAFF	TGCGCCAGCAGCAAAGGACAGGGGAATAGGGCTGAAGCTTTCTTT	once	TRBV5-1	TRBJ1-1	TRBD1
CASSQVGKWDLSYNEQFF	TGTGCCAGCAGCCAAGTAGGAAAATGGGACCTATCCTACAATGAGCAGTTCTTC	NA	TRBV3-1	TRBJ2-1	NA
CASSSSRDTQYF	TGTGCCAGCAGTTCTAGCAGAGATACGCAGTATTTT	few	TRBV2	TRBJ2-3	NA
CASMGTSGPYNEQFF	TGTGCCAGCATGGGGACTAGCGGGCCCTACAATGAGCAGTTCTTC	NA	TRBV2	TRBJ2-1	TRBD2
CAISERGDEYF	TGTGCCATCAGTGAGAGGGGGGACGAGTACTTC	NA	TRBV10-3	TRBJ2-7	NA